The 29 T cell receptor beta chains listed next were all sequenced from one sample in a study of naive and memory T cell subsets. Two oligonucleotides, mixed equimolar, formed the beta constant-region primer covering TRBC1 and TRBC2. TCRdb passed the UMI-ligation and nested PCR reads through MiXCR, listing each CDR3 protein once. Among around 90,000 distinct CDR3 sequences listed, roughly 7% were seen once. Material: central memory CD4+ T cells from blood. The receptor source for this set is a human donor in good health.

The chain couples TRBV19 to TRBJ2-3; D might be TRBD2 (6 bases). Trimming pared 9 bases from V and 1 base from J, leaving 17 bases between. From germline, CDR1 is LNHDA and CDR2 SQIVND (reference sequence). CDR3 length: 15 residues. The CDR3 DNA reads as TGTGCCAGCCAACCCGGCGGGGATGGCACAGATACGCAGTATTTT. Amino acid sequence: CASQPGGDGTDTQYF. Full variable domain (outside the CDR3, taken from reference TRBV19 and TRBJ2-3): DGGITQSPKYLFRKEGQNVTLSCEQNLNHDAMYWYRQDPGQGLRLIYYSQIVNDFQKGDIAEGYSVSREKKESFPLTVTSAQKNPTAFYLCASQPGGDGTDTQYFGPGTRLTVL.

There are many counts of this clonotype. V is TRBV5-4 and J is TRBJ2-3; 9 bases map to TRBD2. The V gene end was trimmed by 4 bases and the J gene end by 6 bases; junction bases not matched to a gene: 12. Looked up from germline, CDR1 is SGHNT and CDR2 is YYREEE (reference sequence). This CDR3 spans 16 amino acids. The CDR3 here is CASSIPGASGMDTQYF. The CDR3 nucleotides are TGTGCCAGCAGCATACCTGGGGCTAGCGGGATGGATACGCAGTATTTT.

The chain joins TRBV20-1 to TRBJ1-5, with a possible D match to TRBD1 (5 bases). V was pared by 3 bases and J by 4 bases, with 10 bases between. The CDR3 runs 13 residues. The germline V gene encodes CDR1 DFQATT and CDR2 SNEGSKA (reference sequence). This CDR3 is CSARGDVNQPQHF. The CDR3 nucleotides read TGCAGTGCTAGGGGGGACGTTAATCAGCCCCAGCATTTT.

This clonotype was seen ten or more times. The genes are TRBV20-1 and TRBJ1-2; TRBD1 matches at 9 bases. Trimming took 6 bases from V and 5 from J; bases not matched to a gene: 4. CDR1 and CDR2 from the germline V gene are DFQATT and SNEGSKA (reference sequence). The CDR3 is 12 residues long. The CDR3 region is CSAEDRGYGYTF. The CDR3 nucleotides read TGCAGTGCCGAGGACAGGGGATATGGCTACACCTTC.

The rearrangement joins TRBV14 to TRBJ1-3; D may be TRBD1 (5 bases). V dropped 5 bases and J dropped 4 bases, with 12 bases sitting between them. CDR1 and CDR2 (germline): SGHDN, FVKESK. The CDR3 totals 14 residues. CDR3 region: CASSIQAAGNTIYF. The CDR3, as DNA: TGTGCCAGCAGCATACAGGCTGCCGGAAACACCATATATTTT.

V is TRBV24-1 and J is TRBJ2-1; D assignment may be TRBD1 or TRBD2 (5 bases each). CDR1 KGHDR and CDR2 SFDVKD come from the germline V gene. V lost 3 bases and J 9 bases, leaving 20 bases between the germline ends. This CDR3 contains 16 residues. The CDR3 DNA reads TGTGCCACCAGTGATCCCGGGGCACCGATGCCTGTTGAGCAGTTCTTC. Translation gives CATSDPGAPMPVEQFF.

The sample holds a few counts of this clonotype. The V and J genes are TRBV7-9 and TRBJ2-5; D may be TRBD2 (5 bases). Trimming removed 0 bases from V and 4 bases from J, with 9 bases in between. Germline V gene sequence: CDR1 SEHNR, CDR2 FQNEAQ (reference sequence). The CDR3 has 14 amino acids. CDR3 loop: CASSLAGVGETQYF. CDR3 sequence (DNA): TGTGCCAGCAGCTTAGCGGGAGTGGGAGAGACCCAGTACTTC.

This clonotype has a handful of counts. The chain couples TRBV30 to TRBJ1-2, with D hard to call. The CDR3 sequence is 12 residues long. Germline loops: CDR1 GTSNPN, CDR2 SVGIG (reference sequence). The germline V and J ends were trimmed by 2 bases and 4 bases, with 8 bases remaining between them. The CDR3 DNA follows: TGTGCCTGGAGTATGCAGCTCTATGGCTACACCTTC. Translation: CAWSMQLYGYTF.

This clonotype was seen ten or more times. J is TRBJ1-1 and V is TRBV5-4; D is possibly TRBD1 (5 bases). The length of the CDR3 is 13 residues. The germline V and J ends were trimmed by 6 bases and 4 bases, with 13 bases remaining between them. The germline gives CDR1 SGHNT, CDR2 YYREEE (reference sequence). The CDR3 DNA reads TGTGCCAGCAAATCTGGCGGGACCACTGAAGCTTTCTTT. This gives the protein CASKSGGTTEAFF.

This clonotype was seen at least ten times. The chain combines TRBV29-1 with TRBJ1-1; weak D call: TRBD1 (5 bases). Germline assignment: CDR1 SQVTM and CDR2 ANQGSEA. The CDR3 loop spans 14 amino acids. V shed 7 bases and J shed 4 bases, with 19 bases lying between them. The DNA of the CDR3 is TGCAGCGCCCATTTAGACAGCCTGGGCACTGAAGCTTTCTTT. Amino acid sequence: CSAHLDSLGTEAFF. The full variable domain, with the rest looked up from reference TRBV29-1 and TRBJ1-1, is SAVISQKPSRDICQRGTSLTIQCQVDSQVTMMFWYRQQPGQSLTLIATANQGSEATYESGFVIDKFPISRPNLTFSTLTVSNMSPEDSSIYLCSAHLDSLGTEAFFGQGTRLTVV.

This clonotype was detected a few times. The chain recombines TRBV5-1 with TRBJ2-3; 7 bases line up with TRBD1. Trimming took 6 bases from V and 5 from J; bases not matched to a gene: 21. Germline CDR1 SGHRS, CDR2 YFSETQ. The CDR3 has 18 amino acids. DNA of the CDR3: TGCGCCAGCACTTCCCAATTGGGACAGCTCTTAAAGGGAGATACGCAGTATTTT. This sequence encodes CASTSQLGQLLKGDTQYF.

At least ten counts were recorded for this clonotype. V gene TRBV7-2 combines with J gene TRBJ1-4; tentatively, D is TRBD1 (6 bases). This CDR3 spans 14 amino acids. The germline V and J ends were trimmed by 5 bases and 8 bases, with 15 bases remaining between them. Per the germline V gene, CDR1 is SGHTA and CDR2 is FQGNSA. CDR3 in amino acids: CASSPTGLGEKLFF. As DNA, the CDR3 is TGTGCCAGCAGCCCCACAGGGTTGGGAGAAAAACTGTTTTTT. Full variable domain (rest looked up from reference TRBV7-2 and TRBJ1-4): GAGVSQSPSNKVTEKGKDVELRCDPISGHTALYWYRQSLGQGLEFLIYFQGNSAPDKSGLPSDRFSAERTGGSVSTLTIQRTQQEDSAVYLCASSPTGLGEKLFFGSGTQLSVL.

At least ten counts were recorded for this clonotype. CDR3 coding DNA: TGTGCCAGCCGACCCGGAGGCAGGAGGACTGAAGCTTTCTTT. Translated, it gives CASRPGGRRTEAFF. The rearrangement joins TRBV6-2 or TRBV6-3 to TRBJ1-1; D remains ambiguous. Germline V CDR1 and CDR2: MNHEY, SVGEGT. Deletions cut 8 bases from V and 5 bases from J, with 18 bases between. The CDR3 sequence is 14 residues long.

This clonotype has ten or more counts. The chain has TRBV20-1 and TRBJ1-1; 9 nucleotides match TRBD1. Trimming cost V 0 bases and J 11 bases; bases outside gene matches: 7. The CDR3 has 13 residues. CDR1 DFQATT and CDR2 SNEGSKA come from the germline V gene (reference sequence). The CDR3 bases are TGCAGTGCTAGAGATGGGGCCGGGACAGGGGCTTTCTTT. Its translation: CSARDGAGTGAFF.

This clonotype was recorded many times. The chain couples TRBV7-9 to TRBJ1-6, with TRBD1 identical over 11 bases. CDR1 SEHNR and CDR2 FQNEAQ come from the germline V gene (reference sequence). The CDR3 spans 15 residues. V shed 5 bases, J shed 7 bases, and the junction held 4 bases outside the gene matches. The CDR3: CASSRTGGWNSPLHF. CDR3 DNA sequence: TGTGCCAGCAGCCGGACAGGGGGCTGGAATTCACCCCTCCACTTT.

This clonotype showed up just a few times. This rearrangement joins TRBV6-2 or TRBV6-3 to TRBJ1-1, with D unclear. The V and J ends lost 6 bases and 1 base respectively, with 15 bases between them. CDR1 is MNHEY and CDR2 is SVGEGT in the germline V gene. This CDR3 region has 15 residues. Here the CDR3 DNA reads TGTGCCAGCAGCCCTCCGGGCTCGAAGAACACTGAAGCTTTCTTT. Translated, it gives CASSPPGSKNTEAFF.

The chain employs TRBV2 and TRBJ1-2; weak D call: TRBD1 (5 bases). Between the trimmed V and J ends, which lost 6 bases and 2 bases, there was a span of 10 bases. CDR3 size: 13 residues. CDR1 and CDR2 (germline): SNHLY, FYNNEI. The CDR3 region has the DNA TGTGCCAGCAGCAGGGCTCTGAACTATGGCTACACCTTC. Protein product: CASSRALNYGYTF. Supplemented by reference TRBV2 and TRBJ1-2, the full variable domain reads EPEVTQTPSHQVTQMGQEVILRCVPISNHLYFYWYRQILGQKVEFLVSFYNNEISEKSEIFDDQFSVERPDGSNFTLKIRSTKLEDSAMYFCASSRALNYGYTFGSGTRLTVV.

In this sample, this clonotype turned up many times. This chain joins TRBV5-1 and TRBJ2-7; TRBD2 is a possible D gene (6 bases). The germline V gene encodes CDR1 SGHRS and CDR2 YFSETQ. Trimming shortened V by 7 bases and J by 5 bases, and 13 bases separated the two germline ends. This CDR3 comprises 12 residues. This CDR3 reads CASGGGADEQYF. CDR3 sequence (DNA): TGCGCCAGCGGCGGCGGGGCCGACGAGCAGTACTTC.

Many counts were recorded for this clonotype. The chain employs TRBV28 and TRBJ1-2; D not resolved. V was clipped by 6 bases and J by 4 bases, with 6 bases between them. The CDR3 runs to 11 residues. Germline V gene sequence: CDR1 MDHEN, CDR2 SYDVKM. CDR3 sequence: CASSQRYGYTF. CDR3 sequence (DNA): TGTGCCAGCAGCCAACGCTATGGCTACACCTTC.

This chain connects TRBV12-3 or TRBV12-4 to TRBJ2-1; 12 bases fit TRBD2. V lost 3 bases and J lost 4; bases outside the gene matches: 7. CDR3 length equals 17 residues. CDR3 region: CASSFARTSGDYNEQFF. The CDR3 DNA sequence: TGTGCCAGCAGTTTCGCCCGGACTAGCGGGGATTACAATGAGCAGTTCTTC.

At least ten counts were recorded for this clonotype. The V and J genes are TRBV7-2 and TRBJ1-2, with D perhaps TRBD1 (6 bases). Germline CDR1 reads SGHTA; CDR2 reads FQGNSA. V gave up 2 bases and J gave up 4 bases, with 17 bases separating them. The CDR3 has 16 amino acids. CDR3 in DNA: TGTGCCAGCAGCTTATACTCCGGGACACCGATCTATGGCTACACCTTC. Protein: CASSLYSGTPIYGYTF. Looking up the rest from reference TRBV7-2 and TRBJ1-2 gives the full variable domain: GAGVSQSPSNKVTEKGKDVELRCDPISGHTALYWYRQSLGQGLEFLIYFQGNSAPDKSGLPSDRFSAERTGGSVSTLTIQRTQQEDSAVYLCASSLYSGTPIYGYTFGSGTRLTVV.

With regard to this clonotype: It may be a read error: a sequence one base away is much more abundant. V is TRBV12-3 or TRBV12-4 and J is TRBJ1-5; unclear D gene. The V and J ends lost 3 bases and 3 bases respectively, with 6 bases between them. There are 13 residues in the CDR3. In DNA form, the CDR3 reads TGTGCCAGCAGTTTGACCAACAATCAGCCCCAGCATTTT. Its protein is CASSLTNNQPQHF.

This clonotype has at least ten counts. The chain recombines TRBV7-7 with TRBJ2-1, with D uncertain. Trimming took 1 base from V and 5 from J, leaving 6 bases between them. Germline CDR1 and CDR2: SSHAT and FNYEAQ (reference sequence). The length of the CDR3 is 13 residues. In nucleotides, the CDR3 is TGTGCCAGCAGCTTAGAGGTGGACAATGAGCAGTTCTTC. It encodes CASSLEVDNEQFF.

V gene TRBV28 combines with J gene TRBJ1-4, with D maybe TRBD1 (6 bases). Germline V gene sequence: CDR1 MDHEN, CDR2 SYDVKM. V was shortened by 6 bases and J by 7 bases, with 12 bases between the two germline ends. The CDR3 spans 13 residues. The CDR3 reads CASRGAPREKLFF. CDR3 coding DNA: TGTGCCAGCAGGGGGGCCCCTCGTGAAAAACTGTTTTTT.

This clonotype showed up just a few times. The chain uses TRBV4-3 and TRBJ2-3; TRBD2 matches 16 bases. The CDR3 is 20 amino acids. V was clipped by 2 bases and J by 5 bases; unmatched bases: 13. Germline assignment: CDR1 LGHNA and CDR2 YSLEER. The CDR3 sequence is CASSQLGLAGGKGQLDTQYF. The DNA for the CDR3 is TGCGCCAGCAGCCAATTGGGACTAGCGGGGGGGAAGGGTCAGCTAGATACGCAGTATTTT.

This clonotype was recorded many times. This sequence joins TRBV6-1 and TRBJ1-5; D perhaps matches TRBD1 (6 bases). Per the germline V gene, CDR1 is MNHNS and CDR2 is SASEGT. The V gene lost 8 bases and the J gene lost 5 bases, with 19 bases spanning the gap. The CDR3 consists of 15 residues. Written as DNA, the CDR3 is TGTGCCAGCCGACCCCCAGGGGTACATCATCAGCCCCAGCATTTT. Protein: CASRPPGVHHQPQHF.

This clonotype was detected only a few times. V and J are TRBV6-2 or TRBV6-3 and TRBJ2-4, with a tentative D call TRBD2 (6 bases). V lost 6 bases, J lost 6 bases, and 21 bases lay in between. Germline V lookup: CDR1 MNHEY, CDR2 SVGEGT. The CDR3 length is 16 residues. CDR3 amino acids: CASRPLGGAWGNIQYF. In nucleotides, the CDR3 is TGTGCCAGCAGGCCCCTTGGAGGGGCATGGGGAAACATTCAGTACTTC.

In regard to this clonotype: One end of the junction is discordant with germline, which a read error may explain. Here the CDR3 DNA reads TGTGCCAGCAGTTTAGACCTTAGAAGGCAGGGGGGATCACCCCTCCGCTTT. It is translated as CASSLDLRRQGGSPLRF. The chain uses TRBV27 and TRBJ1-6, with 7 bases lining up with TRBD1. CDR3 length: 17 amino acids. The germline gives CDR1 MNHEY, CDR2 SMNVEV (reference sequence).

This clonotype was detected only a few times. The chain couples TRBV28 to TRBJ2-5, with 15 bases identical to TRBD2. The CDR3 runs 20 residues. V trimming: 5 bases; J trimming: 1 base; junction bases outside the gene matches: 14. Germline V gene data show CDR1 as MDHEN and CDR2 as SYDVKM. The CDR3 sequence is CASSIPPGLAGGSPQETQYF. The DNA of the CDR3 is TGTGCCAGCAGTATCCCTCCGGGACTAGCGGGGGGCTCCCCCCAAGAGACCCAGTACTTC.